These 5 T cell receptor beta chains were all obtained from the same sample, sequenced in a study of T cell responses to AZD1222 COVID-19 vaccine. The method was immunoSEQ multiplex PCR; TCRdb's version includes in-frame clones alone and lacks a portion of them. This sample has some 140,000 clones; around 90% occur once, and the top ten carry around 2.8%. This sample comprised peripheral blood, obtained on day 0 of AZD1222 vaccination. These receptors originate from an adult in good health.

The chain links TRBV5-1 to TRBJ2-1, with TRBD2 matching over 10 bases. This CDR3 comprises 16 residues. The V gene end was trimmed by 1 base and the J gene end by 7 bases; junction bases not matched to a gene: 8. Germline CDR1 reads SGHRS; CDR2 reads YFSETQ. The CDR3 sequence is CASSLLSSGSHNEQFF. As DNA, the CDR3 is TGCGCCAGCAGCTTGCTGTCTAGCGGGAGTCATAATGAGCAGTTCTTC. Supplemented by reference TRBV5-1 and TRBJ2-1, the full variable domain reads KAGVTQTPRYLIKTRGQQVTLSCSPISGHRSVSWYQQTPGQGLQFLFEYFSETQRNKGNFPGRFSGRQFSNSRSEMNVSTLELGDSALYLCASSLLSSGSHNEQFFGPGTRLTVL.

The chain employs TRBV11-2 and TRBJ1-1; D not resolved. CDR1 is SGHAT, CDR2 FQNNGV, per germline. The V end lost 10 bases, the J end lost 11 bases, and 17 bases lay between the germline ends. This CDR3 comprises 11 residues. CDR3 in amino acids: CATPLRGRAFF. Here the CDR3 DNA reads TGTGCCACCCCCCTGCGAGGTCGGGCTTTCTTT.

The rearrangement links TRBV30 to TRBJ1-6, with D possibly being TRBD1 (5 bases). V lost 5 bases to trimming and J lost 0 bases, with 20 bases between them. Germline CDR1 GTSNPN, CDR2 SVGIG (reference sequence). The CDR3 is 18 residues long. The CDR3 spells CAWVLGYWGSSYNSPLHF. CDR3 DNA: TGTGCCTGGGTCCTGGGGTACTGGGGGAGCTCCTATAATTCACCCCTCCACTTT.

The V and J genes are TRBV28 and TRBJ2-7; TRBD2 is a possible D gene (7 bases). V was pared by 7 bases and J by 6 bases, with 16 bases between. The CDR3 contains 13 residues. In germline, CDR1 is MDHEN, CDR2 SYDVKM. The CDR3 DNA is TGTGCCAGCACCTCCGCGGGGGCGAGCGAGCAGTACTTC. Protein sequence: CASTSAGASEQYF.

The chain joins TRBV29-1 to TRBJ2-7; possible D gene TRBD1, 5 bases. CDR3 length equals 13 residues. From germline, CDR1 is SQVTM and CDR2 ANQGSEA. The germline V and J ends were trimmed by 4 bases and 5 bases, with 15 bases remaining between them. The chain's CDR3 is CSVGLGPINEQYF. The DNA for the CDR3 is TGCAGCGTTGGTTTGGGGCCAATCAACGAGCAGTACTTC.